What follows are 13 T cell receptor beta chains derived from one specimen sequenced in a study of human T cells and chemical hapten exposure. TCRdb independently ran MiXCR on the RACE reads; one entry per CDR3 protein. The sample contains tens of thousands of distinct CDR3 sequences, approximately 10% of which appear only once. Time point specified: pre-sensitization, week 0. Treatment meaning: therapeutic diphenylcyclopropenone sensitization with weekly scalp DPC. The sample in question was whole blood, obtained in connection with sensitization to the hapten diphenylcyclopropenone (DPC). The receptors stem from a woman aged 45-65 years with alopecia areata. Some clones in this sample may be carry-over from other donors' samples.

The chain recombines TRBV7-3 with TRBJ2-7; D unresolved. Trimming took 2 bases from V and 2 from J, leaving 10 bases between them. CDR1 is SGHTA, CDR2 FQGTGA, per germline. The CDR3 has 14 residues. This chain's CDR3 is CASSLLDGPYEQYF. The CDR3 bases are TGTGCCAGCAGCTTACTTGACGGACCCTACGAGCAGTACTTC. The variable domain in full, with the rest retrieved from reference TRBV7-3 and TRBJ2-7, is GAGVSQTPSNKVTEKGKYVELRCDPISGHTALYWYRQSLGQGPEFLIYFQGTGAADDSGLPNDRFFAVRPEGSVSTLKIQRTERGDSAVYLCASSLLDGPYEQYFGPGTRLTVT.

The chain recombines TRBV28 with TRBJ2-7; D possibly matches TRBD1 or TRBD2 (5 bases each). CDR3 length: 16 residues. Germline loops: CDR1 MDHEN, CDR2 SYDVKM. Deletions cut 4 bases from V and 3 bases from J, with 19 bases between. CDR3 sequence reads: CASSSGDRDQGYEQYF. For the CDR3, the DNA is TGTGCCAGCAGTTCAGGCGACCGGGACCAAGGCTACGAGCAGTACTTC.

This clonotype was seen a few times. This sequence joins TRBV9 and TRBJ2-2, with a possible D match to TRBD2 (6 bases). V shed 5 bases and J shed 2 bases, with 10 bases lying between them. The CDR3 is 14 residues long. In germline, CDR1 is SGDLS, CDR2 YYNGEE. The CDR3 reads CASRRAGNTGELFF. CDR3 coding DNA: TGTGCCAGCAGGAGAGCGGGTAACACCGGGGAGCTGTTTTTT.

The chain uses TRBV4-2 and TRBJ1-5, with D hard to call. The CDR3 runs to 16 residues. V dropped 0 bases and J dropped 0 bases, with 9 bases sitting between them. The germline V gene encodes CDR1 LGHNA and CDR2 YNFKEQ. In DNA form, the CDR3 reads TGTGCCAGCAGCCAAGAGATAGAGGATAGCAATCAGCCCCAGCATTTT. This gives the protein CASSQEIEDSNQPQHF.

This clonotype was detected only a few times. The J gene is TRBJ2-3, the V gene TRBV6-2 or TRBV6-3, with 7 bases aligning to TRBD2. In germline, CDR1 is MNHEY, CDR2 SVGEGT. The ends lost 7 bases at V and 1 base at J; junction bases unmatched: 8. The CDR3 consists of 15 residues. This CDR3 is CASIKAGSRTDTQYF. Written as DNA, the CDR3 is TGTGCCAGCATTAAAGCGGGGAGTCGCACAGATACGCAGTATTTT.

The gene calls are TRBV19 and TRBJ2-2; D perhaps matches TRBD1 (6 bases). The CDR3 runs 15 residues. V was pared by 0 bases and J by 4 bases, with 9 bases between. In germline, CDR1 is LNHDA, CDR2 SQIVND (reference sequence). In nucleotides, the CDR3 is TGTGCCAGTAGTATAGAAGCAGGGGTCACCGGGGAGCTGTTTTTT. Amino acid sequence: CASSIEAGVTGELFF.

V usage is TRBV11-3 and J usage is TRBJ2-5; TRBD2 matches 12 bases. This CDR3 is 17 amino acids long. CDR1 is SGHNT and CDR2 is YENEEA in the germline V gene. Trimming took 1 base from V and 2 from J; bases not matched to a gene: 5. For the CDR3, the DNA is TGTGCCAGCAGCTTAGGGACTAGCGGGACTTTTCAAGAGACCCAGTACTTC. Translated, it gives CASSLGTSGTFQETQYF.

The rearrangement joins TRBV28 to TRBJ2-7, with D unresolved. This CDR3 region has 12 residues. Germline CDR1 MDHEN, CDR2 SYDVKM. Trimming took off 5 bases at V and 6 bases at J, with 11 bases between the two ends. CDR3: CASSPRITEQYF. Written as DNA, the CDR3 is TGTGCCAGCAGTCCCCGAATCACCGAGCAGTACTTC.

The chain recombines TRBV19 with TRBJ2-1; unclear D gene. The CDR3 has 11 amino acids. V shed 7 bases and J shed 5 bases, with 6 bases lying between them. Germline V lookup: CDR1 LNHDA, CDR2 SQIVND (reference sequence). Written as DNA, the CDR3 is TGTGCCAGTATCCAGAACAATGAGCAGTTCTTC. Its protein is CASIQNNEQFF.

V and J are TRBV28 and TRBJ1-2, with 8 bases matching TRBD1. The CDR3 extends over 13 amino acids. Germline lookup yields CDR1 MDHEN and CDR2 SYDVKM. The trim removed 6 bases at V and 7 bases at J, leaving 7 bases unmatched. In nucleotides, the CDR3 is TGTGCCAGCAGCTGGACAGGGATGGGTGGCTACACCTTC. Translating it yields CASSWTGMGGYTF.

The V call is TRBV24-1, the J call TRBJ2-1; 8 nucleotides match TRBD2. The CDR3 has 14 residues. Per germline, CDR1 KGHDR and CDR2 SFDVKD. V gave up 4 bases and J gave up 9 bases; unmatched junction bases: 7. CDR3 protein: CATSEDSGKFEQFF. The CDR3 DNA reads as TGTGCCACCAGTGAGGATAGCGGGAAGTTTGAGCAGTTCTTC.

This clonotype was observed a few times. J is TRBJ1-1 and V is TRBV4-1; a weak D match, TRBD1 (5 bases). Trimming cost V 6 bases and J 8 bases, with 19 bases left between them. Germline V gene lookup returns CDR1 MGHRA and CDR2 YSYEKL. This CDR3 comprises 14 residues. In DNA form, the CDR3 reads TGCGCCAGCAGGGGGGGATTGAGGGGAACGGAAGCTTTCTTT. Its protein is CASRGGLRGTEAFF.

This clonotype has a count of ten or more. CDR3 coding DNA: TGTGCCAGCACCTACTCCCCGACTGGTAATTCACCCCTCCACTTT. This gives the protein CASTYSPTGNSPLHF. The rearrangement links TRBV12-3 or TRBV12-4 to TRBJ1-6, with D unclear. This CDR3 is 15 amino acids long. V shed 7 bases and J shed 6 bases, with 16 bases lying between them.